The clone carrying this T cell receptor beta chain has just a few counts. The method was immunoSEQ multiplex PCR; TCRdb's version includes in-frame clones alone and lacks a portion of them. The table has more than 200,000 clones, roughly nine tenths seen once; the top ten hold about 2.2%. The data belong to a study of blood T cell repertoires in COVID-19. The source material was peripheral blood. The clonotype comes from a woman in her 50s with acute or convalescent COVID-19.

CDR3 amino acids: CASSFPGDTQYF. The CDR3 region has the DNA TGTGCCAGCAGCTTTCCAGGAGATACGCAGTATTTT. The rearrangement links TRBV7-2 to TRBJ2-3; D unresolved. V shed 3 bases and J shed 5 bases, with 6 bases lying between them. In germline, CDR1 is SGHTA, CDR2 FQGNSA. The CDR3 extends over 12 amino acids.